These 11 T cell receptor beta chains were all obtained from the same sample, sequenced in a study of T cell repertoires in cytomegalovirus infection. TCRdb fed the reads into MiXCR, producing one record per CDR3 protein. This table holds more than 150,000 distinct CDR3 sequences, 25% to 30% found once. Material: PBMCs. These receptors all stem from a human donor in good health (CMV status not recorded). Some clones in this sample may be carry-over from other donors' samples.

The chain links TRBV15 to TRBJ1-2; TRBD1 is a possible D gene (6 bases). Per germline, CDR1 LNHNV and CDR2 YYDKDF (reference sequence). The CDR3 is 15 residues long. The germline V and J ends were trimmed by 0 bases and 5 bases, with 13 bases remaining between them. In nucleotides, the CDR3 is TGTGCCACCAGCAGAGACCTGGGGGGCGAGTATGGCTACACCTTC. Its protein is CATSRDLGGEYGYTF.

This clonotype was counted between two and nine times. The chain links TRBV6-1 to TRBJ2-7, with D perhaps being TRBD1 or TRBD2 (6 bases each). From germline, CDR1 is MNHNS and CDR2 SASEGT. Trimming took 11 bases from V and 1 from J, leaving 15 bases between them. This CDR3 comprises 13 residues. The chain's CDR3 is CAGARGQSYEQYF. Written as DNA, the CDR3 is TGTGCCGGGGCCCGGGGGCAGTCCTACGAGCAGTACTTC.

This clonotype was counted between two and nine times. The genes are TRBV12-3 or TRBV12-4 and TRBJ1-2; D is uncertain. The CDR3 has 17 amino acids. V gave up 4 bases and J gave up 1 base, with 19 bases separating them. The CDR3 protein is CASSSNLAGRSNYGYTF. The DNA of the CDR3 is TGTGCCAGCAGTTCCAACTTGGCAGGCCGAAGTAACTATGGCTACACCTTC.

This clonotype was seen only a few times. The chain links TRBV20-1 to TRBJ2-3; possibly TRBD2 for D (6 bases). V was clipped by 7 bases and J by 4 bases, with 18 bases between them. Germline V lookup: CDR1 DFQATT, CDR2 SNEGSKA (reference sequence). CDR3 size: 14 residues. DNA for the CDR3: TGCAGTGTCTACGGAGGGGCGCTGGCAGATACGCAGTATTTT. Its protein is CSVYGGALADTQYF.

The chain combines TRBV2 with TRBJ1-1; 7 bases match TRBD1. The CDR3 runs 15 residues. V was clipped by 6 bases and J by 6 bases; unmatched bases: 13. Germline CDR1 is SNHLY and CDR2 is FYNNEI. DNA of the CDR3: TGTGCCAGCAGGGACAGGAGACCTTCGGGGGCTGAAGCTTTCTTT. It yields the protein CASRDRRPSGAEAFF.

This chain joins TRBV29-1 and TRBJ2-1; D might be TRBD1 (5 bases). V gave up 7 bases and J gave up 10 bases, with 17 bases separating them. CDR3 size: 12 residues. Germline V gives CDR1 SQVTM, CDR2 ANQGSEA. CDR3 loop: CSARVTEREQFF. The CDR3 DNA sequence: TGCAGCGCAAGGGTGACAGAAAGGGAGCAGTTCTTC.

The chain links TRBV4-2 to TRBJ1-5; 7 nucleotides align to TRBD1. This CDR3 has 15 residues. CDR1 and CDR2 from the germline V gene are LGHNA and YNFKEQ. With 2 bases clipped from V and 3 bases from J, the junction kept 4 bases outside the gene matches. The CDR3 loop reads CASSQITGVNQPQHF. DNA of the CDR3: TGTGCCAGCAGCCAAATTACAGGGGTCAATCAGCCCCAGCATTTT.

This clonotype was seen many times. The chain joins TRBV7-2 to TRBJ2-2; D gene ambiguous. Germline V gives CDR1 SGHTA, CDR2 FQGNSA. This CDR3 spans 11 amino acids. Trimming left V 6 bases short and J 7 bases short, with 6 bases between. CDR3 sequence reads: CASSYGGELFF. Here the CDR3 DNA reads TGTGCCAGCAGTTATGGCGGGGAGCTGTTTTTT.

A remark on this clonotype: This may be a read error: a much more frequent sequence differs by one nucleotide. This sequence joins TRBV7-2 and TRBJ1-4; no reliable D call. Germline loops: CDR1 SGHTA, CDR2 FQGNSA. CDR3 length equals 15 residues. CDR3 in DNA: TGTGCCAGCAGCTTAGGGTACCAAACTAATGAAGAACTGTTTTTT. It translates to CASSLGYQTNEELFF. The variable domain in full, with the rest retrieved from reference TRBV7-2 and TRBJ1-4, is GAGVSQSPSNKVTEKGKDVELRCDPISGHTALYWYRQSLGQGLEFLIYFQGNSAPDKSGLPSDRFSAERTGGSVSTLTIQRTQQEDSAVYLCASSLGYQTNEELFFGSGTQLSVL.

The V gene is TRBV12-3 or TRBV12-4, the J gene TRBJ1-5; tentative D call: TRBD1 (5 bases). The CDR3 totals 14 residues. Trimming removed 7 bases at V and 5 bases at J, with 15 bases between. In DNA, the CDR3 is TGTGCCAGCACCGCGGCGGGGGAGTATCAGCCCCAGCATTTT. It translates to CASTAAGEYQPQHF.

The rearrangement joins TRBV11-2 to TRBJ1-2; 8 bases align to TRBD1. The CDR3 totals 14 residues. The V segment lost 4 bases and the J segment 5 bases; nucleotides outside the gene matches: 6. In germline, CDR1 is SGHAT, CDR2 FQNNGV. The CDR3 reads CASSSRTGRYGYTF. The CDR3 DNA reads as TGTGCCAGCAGCTCGCGGACAGGGCGGTATGGCTACACCTTC. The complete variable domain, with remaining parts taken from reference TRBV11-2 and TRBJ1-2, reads EAGVAQSPRYKIIEKRQSVAFWCNPISGHATLYWYQQILGQGPKLLIQFQNNGVVDDSQLPKDRFSAERLKGVDSTLKIQPAKLEDSAVYLCASSSRTGRYGYTFGSGTRLTVV.